A single count supports the clone carrying this TCR beta chain. At one boundary the junction diverges from the germline segment, which might be a read error. The PCR had 60 Vbeta and 13 Jbeta primers. Assay: immunoSEQ multiplex PCR; the TCRdb copy retains only in-frame clones and omits some. This sample has 130,000 or so clones, with 80% to 85% found just once. Germline V gives CDR1 SGDLS, CDR2 YYNGEE. This CDR3 comprises 15 residues. This record belongs to a study of cytomegalovirus exposure and HLA in healthy donors. The TCR comes from a woman aged 40 to 50 in good health and CMV-seronegative. This chain joins TRBV9 and TRBJ2-3, with 8 bases matching TRBD2. The material sequenced was PBMCs. CDR3 in DNA: TGTGCCAGCAGTCGCGGGGGGCGGGAGACAGATACGCAGTGTTTT. Protein product: CASSRGGRETDTQCF.